A selection of T cell receptor beta chains follows, all from one sample in a study of T cell changes during pregnancy in multiple sclerosis. The repertoire was sequenced with immunoSEQ multiplex PCR; TCRdb's copy has only in-frame clones and lacks some. The repertoire holds over 55,000 clones, 90% seen once, with 8% to 9.5% in the top ten. The input for sequencing was peripheral blood, taken after pregnancy. These receptor sequences come from a female donor in good health, enrolled as a control in a pregnancy study. CDR3s include the opening cysteine and the closing phenylalanine or tryptophan. D genes are given only for firm matches. A row's size may be missing; if present it is once, few, many or a size class.

>TRBJ2-1|TRBV10-1|TRBD2|16|NA
CASSEGLAGGLDEQFF
TGCGCCAGCAGTGAGGGACTAGCGGGGGGGCTGGATGAGCAGTTCTTC
>TRBJ2-1|TRBV10-1|NA|13|NA
CASSEVLGGEQFF
TGCGCCAGCAGTGAGGTATTGGGAGGTGAGCAGTTCTTC
>TRBJ1-1|TRBV30|NA|13|NA
CAWSRQANTEAFF
TGTGCCTGGAGTAGGCAGGCGAACACTGAAGCTTTCTTT
>TRBJ2-3|TRBV27|NA|11|NA
CASSDPGTQYF
TGTGCCAGCAGTGATCCGGGTACGCAGTATTTT
>TRBJ1-1|TRBV30|NA|14|NA
CAWSEDRRVTEAFF
TGTGCCTGGAGTGAAGACAGAAGGGTGACTGAAGCTTTCTTT
>TRBJ2-1|TRBV7-2|NA|17|NA
CASSPHPILVGEGEQFF
TGTGCCAGCAGCCCGCACCCCATACTAGTCGGGGAAGGGGAGCAGTTCTTC
>TRBJ2-5|TRBV2|NA|15|NA
CASSGATGPLETQYF
TGTGCCAGCAGTGGAGCCACAGGGCCTTTGGAGACCCAGTACTTC
>TRBJ2-2|TRBV7-9|TRBD2|15|NA
CASTLIGGDTGELFF
TGTGCCAGCACCCTAATCGGGGGGGACACCGGGGAGCTGTTTTTT
>TRBJ1-2|TRBV7-9|NA|14|NA
CASSPSGSNYGYTF
TGTGCCAGCAGTCCTTCGGGGTCCAACTATGGCTACACCTTC
>TRBJ2-3|TRBV30|TRBD1|16|NA
CAWSLPRGQGSDTQYF
TGTGCCTGGAGTCTTCCTCGGGGACAGGGATCTGATACGCAGTATTTT
>TRBJ1-5|TRBV7-9|TRBD1|18|NA
CASSLETGFFGSNQPQHF
TGTGCCAGCAGCTTAGAGACAGGGTTCTTCGGTAGCAATCAGCCCCAGCATTTT
>TRBJ2-7|TRBV7-8|NA|15|NA
CASSLAGVNYYEQYF
TGTGCCAGCAGCTTAGCAGGGGTAAACTACTACGAGCAGTACTTC
>TRBJ1-2|TRBV6-1|TRBD1|14|NA
CASSGTGVNYGYTF
TGTGCCAGCAGCGGGACAGGAGTTAACTATGGCTACACCTTC
>TRBJ1-6|TRBV7-2|NA|15|few
CASSQGSGKNSPLHF
TGTGCCAGCAGCCAAGGCTCGGGGAAGAATTCACCCCTCCACTTT
>TRBJ1-1|TRBV6-5|NA|14|once
CASTPVGLSTEAFF
TGTGCCAGCACCCCGGTCGGGTTGAGCACTGAAGCTTTCTTT
>TRBJ1-2|TRBV27|NA|13|few
CASSKTENYGYTF
TGTGCCAGCAGTAAGACAGAAAACTATGGCTACACCTTC
>TRBJ1-6|TRBV7-2|NA|14|few
CASSLGPYNSPLHF
TGTGCCAGCAGCTTGGGCCCTTATAATTCACCCCTCCACTTT
>TRBJ1-2|TRBV19|NA|13|NA
CASSIGTGRGYTF
TGTGCCAGTAGTATAGGAACAGGACGAGGCTACACCTTC
>TRBJ2-7|TRBV27|TRBD2|18|NA
CASRPPRKRGGDHHEQYF
TGTGCCAGCAGACCACCCCGGAAGCGGGGGGGAGACCACCACGAGCAGTACTTC
>TRBJ1-1|TRBV18|NA|15|NA
CASSYPGHGNTEAFF
TGTGCCAGTTCCTATCCGGGACACGGGAACACTGAAGCTTTCTTT
>TRBJ2-2|TRBV6-1|TRBD2|17|NA
CASSEQTSSFATGELFF
TGTGCCAGCAGTGAACAGACTAGCTCGTTTGCCACCGGGGAGCTGTTTTTT
>TRBJ1-5|TRBV27|NA|15|NA
CASSLRQSDNQPQHF
TGTGCCAGCAGTTTAAGGCAGAGCGACAATCAGCCCCAGCATTTT
>TRBJ1-2|TRBV27|NA|16|NA
CASSSLGSLRNYGYTF
TGTGCCAGCAGTTCCCTCGGGTCCCTGCGGAACTATGGCTACACCTTC
>TRBJ1-6|TRBV18|TRBD1|18|few
CASSRQGALASYNSPLHF
TGTGCCAGCTCACGACAGGGGGCACTCGCCTCCTATAATTCACCCCTCCACTTT
>TRBJ2-7|TRBV6-6|NA|13|NA
CASSWGVTYEQYF
TGTGCCAGCAGTTGGGGCGTTACCTACGAGCAGTACTTC